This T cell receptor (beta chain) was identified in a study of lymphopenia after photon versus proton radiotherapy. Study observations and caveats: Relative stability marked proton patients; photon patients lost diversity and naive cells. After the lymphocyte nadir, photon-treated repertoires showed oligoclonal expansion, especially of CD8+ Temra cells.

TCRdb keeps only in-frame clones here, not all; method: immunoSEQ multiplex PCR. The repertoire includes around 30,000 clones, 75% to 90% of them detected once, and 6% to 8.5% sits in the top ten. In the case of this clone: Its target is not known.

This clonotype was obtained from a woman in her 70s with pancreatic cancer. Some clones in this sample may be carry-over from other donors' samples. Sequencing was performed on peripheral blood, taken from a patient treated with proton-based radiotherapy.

The CDR3 region is CATSRESRGSGNTIYF. For the CDR3, the DNA is TGTGCCACCAGCAGAGAGTCACGGGGTAGCGGAAACACCATATATTTT. The V and J genes are TRBV15 and TRBJ1-3; no clear D. CDR1 LNHNV and CDR2 YYDKDF come from the germline V gene (reference sequence). This CDR3 has 16 residues. Trimming stripped 0 bases from V and 4 bases from J, with 13 bases between.